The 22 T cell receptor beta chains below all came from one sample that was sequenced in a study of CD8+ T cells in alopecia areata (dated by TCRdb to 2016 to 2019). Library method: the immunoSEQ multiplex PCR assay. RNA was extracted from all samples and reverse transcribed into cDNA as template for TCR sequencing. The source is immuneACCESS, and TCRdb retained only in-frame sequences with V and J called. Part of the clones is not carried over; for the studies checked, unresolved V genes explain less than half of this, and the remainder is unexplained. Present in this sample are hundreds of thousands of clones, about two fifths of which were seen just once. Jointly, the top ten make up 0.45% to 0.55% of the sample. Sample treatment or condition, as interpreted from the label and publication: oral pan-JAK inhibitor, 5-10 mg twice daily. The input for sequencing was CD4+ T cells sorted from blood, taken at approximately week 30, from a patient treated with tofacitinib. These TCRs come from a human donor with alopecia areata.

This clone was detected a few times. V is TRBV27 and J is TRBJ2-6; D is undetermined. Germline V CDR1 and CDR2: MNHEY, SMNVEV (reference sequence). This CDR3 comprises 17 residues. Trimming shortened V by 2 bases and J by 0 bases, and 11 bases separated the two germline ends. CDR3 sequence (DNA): TGTGCCAGCAGTTTAAACCCCCGTACCTCTGGGGCCAACGTCCTGACTTTC. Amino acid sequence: CASSLNPRTSGANVLTF. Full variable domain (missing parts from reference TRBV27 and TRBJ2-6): EAQVTQNPRYLITVTGKKLTVTCSQNMNHEYMSWYRQDPGLGLRQIYYSMNVEVTDKGDVPEGYKVSRKEKRNFPLILESPSPNQTSLYFCASSLNPRTSGANVLTFGAGSRLTVL.

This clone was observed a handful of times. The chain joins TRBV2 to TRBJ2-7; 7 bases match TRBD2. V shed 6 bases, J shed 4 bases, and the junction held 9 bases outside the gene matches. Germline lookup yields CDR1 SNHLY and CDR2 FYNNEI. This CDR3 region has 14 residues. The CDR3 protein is CASSTLATSYEQYF. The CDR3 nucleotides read TGTGCCAGCAGCACACTAGCGACGAGTTACGAGCAGTACTTC.

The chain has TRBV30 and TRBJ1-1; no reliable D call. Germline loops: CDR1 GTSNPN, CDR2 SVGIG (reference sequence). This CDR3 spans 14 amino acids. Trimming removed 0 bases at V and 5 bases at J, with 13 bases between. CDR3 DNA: TGTGCCTGGAGTGTAGGGCACCAGCGGACTGAAGCTTTCTTT. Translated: CAWSVGHQRTEAFF.

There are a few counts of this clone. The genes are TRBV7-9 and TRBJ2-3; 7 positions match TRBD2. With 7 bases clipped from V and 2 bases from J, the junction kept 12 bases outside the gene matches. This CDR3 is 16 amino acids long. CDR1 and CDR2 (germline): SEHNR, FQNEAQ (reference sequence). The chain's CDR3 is CASTLRARLATDTQYF. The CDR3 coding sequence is TGTGCCAGCACCCTAAGGGCCCGACTAGCCACAGATACGCAGTATTTT.

CDR3 sequence reads: CATERGGISYEQYF. The CDR3 nucleotides are TGTGCCACCGAGCGGGGGGGCATATCCTACGAGCAGTACTTC. The rearrangement links TRBV6-1 to TRBJ2-7; 10 bases map to TRBD2. This CDR3 is 14 amino acids long. The V segment lost 10 bases and the J segment 1 base; nucleotides outside the gene matches: 7. The germline CDR1 and CDR2 sequences are MNHNS and SASEGT.

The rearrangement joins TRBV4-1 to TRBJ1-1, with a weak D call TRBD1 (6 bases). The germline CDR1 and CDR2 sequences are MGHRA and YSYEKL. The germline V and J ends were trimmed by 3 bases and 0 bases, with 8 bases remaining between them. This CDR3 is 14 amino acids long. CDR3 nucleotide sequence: TGCGCCAGCAGCCACGGGACAATGAACACTGAAGCTTTCTTT. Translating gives CASSHGTMNTEAFF.

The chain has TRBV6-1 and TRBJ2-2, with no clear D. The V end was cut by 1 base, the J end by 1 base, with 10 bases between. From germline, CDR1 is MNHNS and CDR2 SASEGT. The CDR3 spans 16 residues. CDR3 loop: CASSEGGRRNTGELFF. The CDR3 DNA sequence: TGTGCCAGCAGTGAAGGCGGCAGAAGGAACACCGGGGAGCTGTTTTTT.

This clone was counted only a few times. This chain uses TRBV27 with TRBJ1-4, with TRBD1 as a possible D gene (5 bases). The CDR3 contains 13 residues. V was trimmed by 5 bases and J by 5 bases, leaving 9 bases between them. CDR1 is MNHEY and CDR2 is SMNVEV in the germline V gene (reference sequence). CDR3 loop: CASSRQRNEKLFF. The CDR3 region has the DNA TGTGCCAGCAGTCGACAGAGGAATGAAAAACTGTTTTTT.

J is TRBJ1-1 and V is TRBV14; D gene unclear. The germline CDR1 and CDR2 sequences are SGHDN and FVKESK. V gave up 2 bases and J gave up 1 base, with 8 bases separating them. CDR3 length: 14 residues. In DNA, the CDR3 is TGTGCCAGCAGCCAACGCTGGGCGAACACTGAAGCTTTCTTT. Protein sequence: CASSQRWANTEAFF.

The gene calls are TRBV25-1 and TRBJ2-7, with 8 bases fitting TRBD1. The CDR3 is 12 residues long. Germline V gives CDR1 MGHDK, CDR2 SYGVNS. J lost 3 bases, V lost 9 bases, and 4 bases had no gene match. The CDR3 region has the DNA TGTGCCAGTGCAGGGGGCTTCTACGAGCAGTACTTC. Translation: CASAGGFYEQYF.

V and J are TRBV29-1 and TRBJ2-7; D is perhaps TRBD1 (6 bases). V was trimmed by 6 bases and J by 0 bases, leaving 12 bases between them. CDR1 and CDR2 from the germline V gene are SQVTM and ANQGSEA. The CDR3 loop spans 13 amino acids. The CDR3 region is CSVTTGISYEQYF. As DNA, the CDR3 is TGCAGCGTCACCACAGGGATCTCCTACGAGCAGTACTTC.

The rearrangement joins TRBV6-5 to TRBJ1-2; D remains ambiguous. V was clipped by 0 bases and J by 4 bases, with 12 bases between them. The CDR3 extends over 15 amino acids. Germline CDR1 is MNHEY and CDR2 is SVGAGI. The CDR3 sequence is CASSYSTSPGYGYTF. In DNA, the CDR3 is TGTGCCAGCAGTTACTCGACCTCCCCGGGCTATGGCTACACCTTC.

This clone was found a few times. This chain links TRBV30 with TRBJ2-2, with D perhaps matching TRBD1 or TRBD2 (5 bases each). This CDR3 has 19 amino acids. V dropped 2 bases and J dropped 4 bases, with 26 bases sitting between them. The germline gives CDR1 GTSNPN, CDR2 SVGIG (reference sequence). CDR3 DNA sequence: TGTGCCTGGAGTATACTGGGGCGGCGACACGGGGCCAGCACCGGGGAGCTGTTTTTT. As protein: CAWSILGRRHGASTGELFF.

Here the CDR3 reads CASSLVSAGSGTQYF. The CDR3 DNA sequence: TGTGCCAGCAGCTTAGTCAGCGCGGGGTCCGGTACGCAGTATTTT. The chain links TRBV7-2 to TRBJ2-3; a weak D match, TRBD2 (6 bases). CDR1 is SGHTA, CDR2 FQGNSA, per germline. V gave up 1 base and J gave up 8 bases, with 16 bases separating them. The CDR3 consists of 15 residues.

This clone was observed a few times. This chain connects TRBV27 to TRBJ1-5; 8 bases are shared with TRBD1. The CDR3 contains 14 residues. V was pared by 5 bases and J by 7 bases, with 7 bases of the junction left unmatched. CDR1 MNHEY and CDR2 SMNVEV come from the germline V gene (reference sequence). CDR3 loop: CASSTGQGSQPQHF. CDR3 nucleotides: TGTGCCAGCAGTACAGGACAGGGTAGCCAGCCCCAGCATTTT.

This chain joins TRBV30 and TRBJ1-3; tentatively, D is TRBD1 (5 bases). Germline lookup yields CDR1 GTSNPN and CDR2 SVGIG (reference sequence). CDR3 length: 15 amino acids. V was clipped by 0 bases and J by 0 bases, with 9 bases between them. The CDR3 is CAWSVTGGSGNTIYF. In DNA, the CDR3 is TGTGCCTGGAGTGTAACAGGAGGCTCTGGAAACACCATATATTTT. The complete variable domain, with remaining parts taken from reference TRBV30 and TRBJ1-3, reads SQTIHQWPATLVQPVGSPLSLECTVEGTSNPNLYWYRQAAGRGLQLLFYSVGIGQISSEVPQNLSASRPQDRQFILSSKKLLLSDSGFYLCAWSVTGGSGNTIYFGEGSWLTVV.

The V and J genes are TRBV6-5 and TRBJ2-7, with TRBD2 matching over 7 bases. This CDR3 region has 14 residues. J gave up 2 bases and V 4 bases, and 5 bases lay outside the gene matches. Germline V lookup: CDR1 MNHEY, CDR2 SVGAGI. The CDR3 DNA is TGTGCCAGCAGTTTCCTTCGGGGGGCCTACGAGCAGTACTTC. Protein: CASSFLRGAYEQYF.

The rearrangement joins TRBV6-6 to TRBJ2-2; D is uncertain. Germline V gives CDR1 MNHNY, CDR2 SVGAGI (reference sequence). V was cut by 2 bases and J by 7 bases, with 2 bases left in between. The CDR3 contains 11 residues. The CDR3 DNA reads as TGTGCCAGCAGTTACGGCGGGGAGCTGTTTTTT. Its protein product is CASSYGGELFF.

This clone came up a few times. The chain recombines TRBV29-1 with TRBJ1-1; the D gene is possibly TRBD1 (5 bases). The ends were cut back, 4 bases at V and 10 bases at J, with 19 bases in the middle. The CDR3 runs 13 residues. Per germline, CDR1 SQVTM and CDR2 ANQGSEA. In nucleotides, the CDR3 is TGCAGCGTTGGAGCCAGGGCGAATGTAGGAGCTTTCTTT. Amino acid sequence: CSVGARANVGAFF.

CDR3 nucleotides: TGTGCCAGCAGCCAAGAAATTTCAGATACGCAGTATTTT. It yields the protein CASSQEISDTQYF. The V call is TRBV14, the J call TRBJ2-3; D remains unclear. CDR1 is SGHDN and CDR2 is FVKESK in the germline V gene. There are 13 residues in the CDR3. Between the trimmed V and J ends, which lost 0 bases and 4 bases, there was a span of 5 bases.

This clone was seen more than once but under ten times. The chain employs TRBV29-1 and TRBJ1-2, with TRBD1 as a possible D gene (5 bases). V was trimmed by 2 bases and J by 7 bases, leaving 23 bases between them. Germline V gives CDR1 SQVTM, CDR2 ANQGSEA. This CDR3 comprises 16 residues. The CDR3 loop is CSVEHGGRLKGGGYTF. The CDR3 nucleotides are TGCAGCGTTGAACATGGGGGTAGACTAAAAGGAGGTGGCTACACCTTC.

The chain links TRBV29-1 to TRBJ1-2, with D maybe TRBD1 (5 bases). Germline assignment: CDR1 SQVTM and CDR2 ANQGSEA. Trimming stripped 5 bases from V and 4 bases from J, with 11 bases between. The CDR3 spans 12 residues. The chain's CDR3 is CSVSGGFYGYTF. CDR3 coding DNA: TGCAGCGTTTCGGGGGGATTCTATGGCTACACCTTC. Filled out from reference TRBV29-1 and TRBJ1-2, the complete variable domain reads SAVISQKPSRDICQRGTSLTIQCQVDSQVTMMFWYRQQPGQSLTLIATANQGSEATYESGFVIDKFPISRPNLTFSTLTVSNMSPEDSSIYLCSVSGGFYGYTFGSGTRLTVV.